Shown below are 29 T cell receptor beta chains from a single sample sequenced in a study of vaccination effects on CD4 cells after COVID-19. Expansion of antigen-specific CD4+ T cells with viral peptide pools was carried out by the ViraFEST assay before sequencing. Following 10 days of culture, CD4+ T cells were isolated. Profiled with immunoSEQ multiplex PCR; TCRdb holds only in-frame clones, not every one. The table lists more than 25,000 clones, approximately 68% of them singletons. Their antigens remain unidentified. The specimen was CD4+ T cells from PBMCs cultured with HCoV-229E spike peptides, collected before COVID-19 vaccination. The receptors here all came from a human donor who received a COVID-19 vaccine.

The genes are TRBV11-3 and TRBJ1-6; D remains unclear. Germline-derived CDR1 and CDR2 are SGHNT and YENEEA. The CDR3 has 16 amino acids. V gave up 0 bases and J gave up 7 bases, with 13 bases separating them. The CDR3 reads CASSLERPPLNSPLHF. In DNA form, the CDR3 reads TGTGCCAGCAGCTTAGAACGGCCCCCTTTAAATTCACCCCTCCACTTT.

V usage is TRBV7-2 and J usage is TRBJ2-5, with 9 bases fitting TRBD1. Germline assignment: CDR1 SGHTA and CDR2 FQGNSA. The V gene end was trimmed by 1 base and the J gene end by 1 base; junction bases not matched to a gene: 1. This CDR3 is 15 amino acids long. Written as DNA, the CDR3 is TGTGCCAGCAGCTTAGAGACAGGGGGCCAAGAGACCCAGTACTTC. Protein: CASSLETGGQETQYF.

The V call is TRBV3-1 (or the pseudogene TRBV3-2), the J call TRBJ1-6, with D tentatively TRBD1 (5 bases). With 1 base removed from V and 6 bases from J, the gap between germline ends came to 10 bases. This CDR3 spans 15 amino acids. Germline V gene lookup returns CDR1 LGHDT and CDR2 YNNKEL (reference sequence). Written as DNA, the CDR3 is TGTGCCAGCAGCCAAGGCGGGGCCAGTAATTCACCCCTCCACTTT. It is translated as CASSQGGASNSPLHF.

The CDR3 sequence: CAWSRGPGELFF. CDR3 nucleotide sequence: TGTGCCTGGAGTAGGGGCCCCGGGGAGCTGTTTTTT. The V call is TRBV30, the J call TRBJ2-2, with D possibly matching TRBD1 (5 bases). Trimming pared 2 bases from V and 6 bases from J, leaving 7 bases between. The germline V gene encodes CDR1 GTSNPN and CDR2 SVGIG (reference sequence). The CDR3 runs 12 residues.

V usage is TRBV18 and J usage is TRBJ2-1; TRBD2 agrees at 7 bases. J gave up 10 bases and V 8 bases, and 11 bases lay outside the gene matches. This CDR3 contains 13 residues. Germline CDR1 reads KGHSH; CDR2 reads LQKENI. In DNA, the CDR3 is TGTGCCAGCGCCCTGGGGGAGGGAGGAGAGCAGTTCTTC. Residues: CASALGEGGEQFF.

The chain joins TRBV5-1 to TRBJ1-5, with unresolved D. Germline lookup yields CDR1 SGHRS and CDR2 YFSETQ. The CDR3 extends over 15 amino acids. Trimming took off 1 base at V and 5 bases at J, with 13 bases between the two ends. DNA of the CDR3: TGCGCCAGCAGCTTGTCCGGGAGTTACGATCAGCCCCAGCATTTT. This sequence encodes CASSLSGSYDQPQHF.

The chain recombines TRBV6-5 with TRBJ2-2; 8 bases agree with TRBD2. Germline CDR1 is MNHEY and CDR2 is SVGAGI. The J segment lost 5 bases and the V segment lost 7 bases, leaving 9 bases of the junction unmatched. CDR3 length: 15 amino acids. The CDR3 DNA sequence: TGTGCCAGCACCCGGGGGGGACTTGTAACCGGGGAGCTGTTTTTT. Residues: CASTRGGLVTGELFF.

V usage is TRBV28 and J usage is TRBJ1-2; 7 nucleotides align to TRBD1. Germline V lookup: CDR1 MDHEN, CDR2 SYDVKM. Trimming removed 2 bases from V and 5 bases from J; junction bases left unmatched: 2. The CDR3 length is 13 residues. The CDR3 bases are TGTGCCAGCAGTTTAATGGGACAGTATGGCTACACCTTC. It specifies CASSLMGQYGYTF.

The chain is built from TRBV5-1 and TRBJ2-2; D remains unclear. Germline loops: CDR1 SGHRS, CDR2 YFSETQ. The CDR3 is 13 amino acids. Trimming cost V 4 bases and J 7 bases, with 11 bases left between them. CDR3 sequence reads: CASSVGGVGELFF. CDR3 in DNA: TGCGCCAGCAGCGTAGGTGGGGTCGGGGAGCTGTTTTTT.

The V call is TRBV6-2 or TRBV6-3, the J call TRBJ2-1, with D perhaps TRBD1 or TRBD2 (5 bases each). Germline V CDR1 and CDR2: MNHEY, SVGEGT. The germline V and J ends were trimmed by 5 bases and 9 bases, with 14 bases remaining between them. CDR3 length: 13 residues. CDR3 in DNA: TGTGCCAGCAGTAAAGTGGGACGAGGTGAGCAGTTCTTC. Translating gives CASSKVGRGEQFF.

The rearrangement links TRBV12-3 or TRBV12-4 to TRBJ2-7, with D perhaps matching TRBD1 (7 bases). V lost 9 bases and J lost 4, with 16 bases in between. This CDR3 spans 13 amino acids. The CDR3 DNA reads TGTGCCAGAACCTACCCAGGGGGGTACGAGCAGTACTTC. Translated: CARTYPGGYEQYF.

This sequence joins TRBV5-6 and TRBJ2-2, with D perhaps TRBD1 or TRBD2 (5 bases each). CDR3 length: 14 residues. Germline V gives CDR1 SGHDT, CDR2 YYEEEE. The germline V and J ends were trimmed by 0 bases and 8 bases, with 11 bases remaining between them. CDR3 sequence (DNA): TGTGCCAGCAGCTTGGCCCTCGGGGCGGGGGAGCTGTTTTTT. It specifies CASSLALGAGELFF. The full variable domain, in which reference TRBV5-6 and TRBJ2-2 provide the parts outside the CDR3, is DAGVTQSPTHLIKTRGQQVTLRCSPKSGHDTVSWYQQALGQGPQFIFQYYEEEERQRGNFPDRFSGHQFPNYSSELNVNALLLGDSALYLCASSLALGAGELFFGEGSRLTVL.

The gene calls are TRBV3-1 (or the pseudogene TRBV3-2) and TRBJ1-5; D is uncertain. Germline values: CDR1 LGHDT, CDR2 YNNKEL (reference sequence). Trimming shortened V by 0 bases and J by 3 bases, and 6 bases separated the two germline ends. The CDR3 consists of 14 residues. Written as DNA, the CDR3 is TGTGCCAGCAGCCAAGAATCCACCAATCAGCCCCAGCATTTT. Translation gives CASSQESTNQPQHF.

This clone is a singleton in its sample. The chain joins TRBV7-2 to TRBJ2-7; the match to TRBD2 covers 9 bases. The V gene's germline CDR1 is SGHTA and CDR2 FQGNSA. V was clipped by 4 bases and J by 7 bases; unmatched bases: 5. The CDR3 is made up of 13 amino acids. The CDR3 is CASSSLTSGEQYF. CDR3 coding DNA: TGTGCCAGCAGCTCCCTTACTAGCGGGGAGCAGTACTTC.

The CDR3 DNA is TGCGCCAGCAGCCAAGATCCGACTGACACAGATACGCAGTATTTT. This codes for CASSQDPTDTDTQYF. V and J are TRBV4-3 and TRBJ2-3; D is ambiguous. Germline V gene sequence: CDR1 LGHNA, CDR2 YSLEER. The length of the CDR3 is 15 residues. V gave up 0 bases and J gave up 2 bases, with 9 bases separating them.

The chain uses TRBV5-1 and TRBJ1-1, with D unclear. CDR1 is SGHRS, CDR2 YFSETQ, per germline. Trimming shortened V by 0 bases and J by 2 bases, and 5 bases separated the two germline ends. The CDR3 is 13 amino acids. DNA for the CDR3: TGCGCCAGCAGCTTGGACCGTAACACTGAAGCTTTCTTT. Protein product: CASSLDRNTEAFF.

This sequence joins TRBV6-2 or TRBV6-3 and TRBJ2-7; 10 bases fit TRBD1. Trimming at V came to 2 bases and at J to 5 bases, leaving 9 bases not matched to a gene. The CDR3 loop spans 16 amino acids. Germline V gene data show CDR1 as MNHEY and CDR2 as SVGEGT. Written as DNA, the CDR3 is TGTGCCAGCAGTTACCTGCCGGGACAGGGGCGTAACGAGCAGTACTTC. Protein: CASSYLPGQGRNEQYF.

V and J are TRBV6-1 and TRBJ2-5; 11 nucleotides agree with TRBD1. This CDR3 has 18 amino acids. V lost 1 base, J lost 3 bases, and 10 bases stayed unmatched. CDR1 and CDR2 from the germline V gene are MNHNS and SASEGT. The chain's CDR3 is CASSEDGQGASGKETQYF. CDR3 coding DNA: TGTGCCAGCAGTGAAGATGGACAGGGGGCTAGCGGGAAAGAGACCCAGTACTTC.

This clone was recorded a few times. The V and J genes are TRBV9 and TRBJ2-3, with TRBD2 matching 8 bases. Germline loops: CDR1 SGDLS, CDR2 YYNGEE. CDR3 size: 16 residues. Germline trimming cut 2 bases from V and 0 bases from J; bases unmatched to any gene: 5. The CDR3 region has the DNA TGTGCCAGCAGCGTTACTAGCGGCCTTAGCACAGATACGCAGTATTTT. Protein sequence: CASSVTSGLSTDTQYF. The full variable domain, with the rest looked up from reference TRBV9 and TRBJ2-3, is DSGVTQTPKHLITATGQRVTLRCSPRSGDLSVYWYQQSLDQGLQFLIQYYNGEERAKGNILERFSAQQFPDLHSELNLSSLELGDSALYFCASSVTSGLSTDTQYFGPGTRLTVL.

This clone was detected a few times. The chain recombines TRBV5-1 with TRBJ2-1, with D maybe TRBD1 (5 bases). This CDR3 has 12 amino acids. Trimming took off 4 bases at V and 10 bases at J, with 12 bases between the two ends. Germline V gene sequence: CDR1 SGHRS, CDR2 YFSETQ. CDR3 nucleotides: TGCGCCAGCAGCCTCCAGGGTCAAGAGCAGTTCTTC. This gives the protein CASSLQGQEQFF.

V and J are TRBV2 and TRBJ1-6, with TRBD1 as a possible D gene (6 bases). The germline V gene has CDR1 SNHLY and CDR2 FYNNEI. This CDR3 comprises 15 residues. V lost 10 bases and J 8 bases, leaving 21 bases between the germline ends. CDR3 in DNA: TGTGCCACCGCCCAAGGGGGGACCGTGCATTCACCCCTCCACTTT. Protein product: CATAQGGTVHSPLHF.

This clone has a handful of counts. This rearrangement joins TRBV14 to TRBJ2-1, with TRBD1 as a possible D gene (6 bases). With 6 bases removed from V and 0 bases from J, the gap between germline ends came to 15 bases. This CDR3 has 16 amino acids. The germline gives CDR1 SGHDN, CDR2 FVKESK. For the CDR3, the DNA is TGTGCCAGCAGGGACATGAGGGGGAGCTCCTACAATGAGCAGTTCTTC. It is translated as CASRDMRGSSYNEQFF.

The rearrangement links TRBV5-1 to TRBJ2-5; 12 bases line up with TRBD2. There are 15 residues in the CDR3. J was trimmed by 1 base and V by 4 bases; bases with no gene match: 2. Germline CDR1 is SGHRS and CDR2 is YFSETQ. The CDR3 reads CASSPTSGGQETQYF. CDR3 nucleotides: TGCGCCAGCAGCCCGACTAGCGGGGGCCAAGAGACCCAGTACTTC.

In nucleotides, the CDR3 is TGTGCCAGCACCAGAGAAAGAGGGACCGGGGGTTTGGCTGGGGCCAACGTCCTGACTTTC. It encodes CASTRERGTGGLAGANVLTF. The J gene is TRBJ2-6, the V gene TRBV7-9; maybe TRBD2 (6 bases). The CDR3 consists of 20 residues. Germline lookup yields CDR1 SEHNR and CDR2 FQNEAQ (reference sequence). The ends were cut back, 7 bases at V and 2 bases at J, with 27 bases in the middle.

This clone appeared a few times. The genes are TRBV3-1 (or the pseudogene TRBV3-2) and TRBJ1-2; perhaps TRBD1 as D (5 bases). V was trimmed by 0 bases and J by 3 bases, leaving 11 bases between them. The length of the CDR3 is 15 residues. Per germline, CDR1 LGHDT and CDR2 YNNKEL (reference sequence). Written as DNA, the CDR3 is TGTGCCAGCAGCCAAGAAGCGGGGCCCCACTATGGCTACACCTTC. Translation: CASSQEAGPHYGYTF.

The CDR3 DNA reads TGTGCCAGCAGCTTTGGGGGGTCTTCCTACAATGAGCAGTTCTTC. Translated, it gives CASSFGGSSYNEQFF. J is TRBJ2-1 and V is TRBV5-5; D possibly corresponds to TRBD2 (6 bases). Deletions cut 2 bases from V and 1 base from J, with 10 bases between. Germline values: CDR1 SGHKS, CDR2 YYEKEE (reference sequence). The CDR3 loop spans 15 amino acids.

Here the CDR3 reads CSASGGVSYNEQFF. The CDR3 DNA is TGCAGTGCTAGTGGGGGGGTATCCTACAATGAGCAGTTCTTC. The chain uses TRBV20-1 and TRBJ2-1, with 7 nucleotides matching TRBD2. CDR1 is DFQATT and CDR2 is SNEGSKA in the germline V gene (reference sequence). This CDR3 contains 14 residues. J gave up 1 base and V 3 bases, and 3 bases lay outside the gene matches.

Written as DNA, the CDR3 is TGTGCCAGCAGTTTCGGGACGGTGAACACTGAAGCTTTCTTT. Protein product: CASSFGTVNTEAFF. This chain uses TRBV28 with TRBJ1-1, with D possibly matching TRBD1 (5 bases). Deletions cut 3 bases from V and 0 bases from J, with 8 bases between. This CDR3 contains 14 residues. Germline V gives CDR1 MDHEN, CDR2 SYDVKM.

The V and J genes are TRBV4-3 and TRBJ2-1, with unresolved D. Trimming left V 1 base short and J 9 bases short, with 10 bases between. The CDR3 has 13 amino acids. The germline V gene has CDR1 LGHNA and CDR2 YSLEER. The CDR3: CASSQGLDSEQFF. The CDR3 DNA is TGCGCCAGCAGCCAAGGTCTAGATAGTGAGCAGTTCTTC.